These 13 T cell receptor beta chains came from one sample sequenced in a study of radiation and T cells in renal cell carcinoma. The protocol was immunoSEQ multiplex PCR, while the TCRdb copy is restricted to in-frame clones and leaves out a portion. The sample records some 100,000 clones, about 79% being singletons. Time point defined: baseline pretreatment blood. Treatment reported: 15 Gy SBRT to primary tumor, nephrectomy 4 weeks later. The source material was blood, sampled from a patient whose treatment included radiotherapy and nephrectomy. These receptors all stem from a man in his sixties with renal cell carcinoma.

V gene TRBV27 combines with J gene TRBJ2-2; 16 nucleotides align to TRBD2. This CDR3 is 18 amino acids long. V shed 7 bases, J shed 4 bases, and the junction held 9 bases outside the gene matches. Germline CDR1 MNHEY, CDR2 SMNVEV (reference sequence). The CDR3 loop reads CASKGFGTSGRVTGELFF. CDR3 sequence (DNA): TGTGCCAGCAAGGGTTTCGGGACTAGCGGGAGGGTCACCGGGGAGCTGTTTTTT.

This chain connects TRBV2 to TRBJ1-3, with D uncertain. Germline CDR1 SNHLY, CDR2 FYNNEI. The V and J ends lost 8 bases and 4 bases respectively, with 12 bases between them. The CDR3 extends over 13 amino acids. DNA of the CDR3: TGTGCCAGCTGGCCTGCGACAGGAAACACCATATATTTT. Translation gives CASWPATGNTIYF.

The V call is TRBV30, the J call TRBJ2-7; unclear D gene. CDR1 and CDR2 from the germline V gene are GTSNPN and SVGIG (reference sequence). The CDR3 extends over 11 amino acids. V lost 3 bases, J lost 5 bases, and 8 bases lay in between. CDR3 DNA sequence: TGTGCCTGGAGCACCAACAACGAGCAGTACTTC. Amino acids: CAWSTNNEQYF.

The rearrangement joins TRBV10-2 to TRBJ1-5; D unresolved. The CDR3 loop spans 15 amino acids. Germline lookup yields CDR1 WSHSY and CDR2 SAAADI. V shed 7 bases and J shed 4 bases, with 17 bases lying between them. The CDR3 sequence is CASTKEDLSNQPQHF. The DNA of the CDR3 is TGCGCCAGCACAAAGGAGGATCTGTCTAATCAGCCCCAGCATTTT.

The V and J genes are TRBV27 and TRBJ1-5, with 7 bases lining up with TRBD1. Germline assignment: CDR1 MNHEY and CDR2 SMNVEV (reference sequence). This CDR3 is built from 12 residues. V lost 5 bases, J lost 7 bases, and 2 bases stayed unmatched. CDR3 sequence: CASSDRAQPQHF. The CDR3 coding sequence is TGTGCCAGCAGTGACAGGGCCCAGCCCCAGCATTTT.

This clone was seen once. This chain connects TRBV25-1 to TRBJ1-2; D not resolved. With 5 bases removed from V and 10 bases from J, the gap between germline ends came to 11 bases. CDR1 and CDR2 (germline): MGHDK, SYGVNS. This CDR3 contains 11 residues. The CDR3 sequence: CASSTLETYTF. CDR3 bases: TGTGCCAGCAGTACACTAGAGACCTACACCTTC.

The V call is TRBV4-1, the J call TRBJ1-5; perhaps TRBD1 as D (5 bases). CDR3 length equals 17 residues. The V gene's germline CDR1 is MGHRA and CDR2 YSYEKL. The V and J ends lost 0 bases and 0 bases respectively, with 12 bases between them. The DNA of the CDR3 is TGCGCCAGCAGCCAAGATGGGGGTGGGGGTAGCAATCAGCCCCAGCATTTT. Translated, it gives CASSQDGGGGSNQPQHF.

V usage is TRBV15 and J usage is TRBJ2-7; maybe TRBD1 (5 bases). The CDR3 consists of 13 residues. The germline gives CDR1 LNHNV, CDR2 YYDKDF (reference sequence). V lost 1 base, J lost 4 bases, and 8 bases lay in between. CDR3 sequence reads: CATSRGQLYEQYF. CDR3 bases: TGTGCCACCAGCAGAGGACAGCTATACGAGCAGTACTTC.

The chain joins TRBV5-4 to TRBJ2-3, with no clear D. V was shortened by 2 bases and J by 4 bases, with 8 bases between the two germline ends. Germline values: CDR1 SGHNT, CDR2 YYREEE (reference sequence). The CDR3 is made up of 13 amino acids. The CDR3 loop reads CASSLPPPDTQYF. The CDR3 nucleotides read TGTGCCAGCAGCTTACCCCCGCCAGATACGCAGTATTTT.

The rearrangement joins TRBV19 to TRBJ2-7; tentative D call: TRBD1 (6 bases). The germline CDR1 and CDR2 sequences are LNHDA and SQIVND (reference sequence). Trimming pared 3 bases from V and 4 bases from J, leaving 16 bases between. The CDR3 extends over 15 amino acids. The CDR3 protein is CASSITSGTLYEQYF. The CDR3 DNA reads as TGTGCCAGTAGTATCACCTCCGGGACACTTTACGAGCAGTACTTC.

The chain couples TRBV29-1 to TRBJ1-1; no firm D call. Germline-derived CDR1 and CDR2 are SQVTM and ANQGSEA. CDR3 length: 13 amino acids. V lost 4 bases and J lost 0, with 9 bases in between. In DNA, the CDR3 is TGCAGCGTTGGAAGGGTTCTGAACACTGAAGCTTTCTTT. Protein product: CSVGRVLNTEAFF.

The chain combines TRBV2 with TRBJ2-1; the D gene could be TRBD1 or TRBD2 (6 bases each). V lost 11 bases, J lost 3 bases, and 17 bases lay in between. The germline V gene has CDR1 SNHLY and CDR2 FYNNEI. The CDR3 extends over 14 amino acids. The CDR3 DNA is TGTGCCGGCCAACCACAGGGAGGCTACAATGAGCAGTTCTTC. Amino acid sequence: CAGQPQGGYNEQFF.

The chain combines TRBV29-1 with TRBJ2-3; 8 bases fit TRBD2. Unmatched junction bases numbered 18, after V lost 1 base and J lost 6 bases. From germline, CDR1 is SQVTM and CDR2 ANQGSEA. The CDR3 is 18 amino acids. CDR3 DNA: TGCAGCGTTGAAGGAGGGGGGGGACTAGGATCTACACCCGATACGCAGTATTTT. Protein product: CSVEGGGGLGSTPDTQYF.